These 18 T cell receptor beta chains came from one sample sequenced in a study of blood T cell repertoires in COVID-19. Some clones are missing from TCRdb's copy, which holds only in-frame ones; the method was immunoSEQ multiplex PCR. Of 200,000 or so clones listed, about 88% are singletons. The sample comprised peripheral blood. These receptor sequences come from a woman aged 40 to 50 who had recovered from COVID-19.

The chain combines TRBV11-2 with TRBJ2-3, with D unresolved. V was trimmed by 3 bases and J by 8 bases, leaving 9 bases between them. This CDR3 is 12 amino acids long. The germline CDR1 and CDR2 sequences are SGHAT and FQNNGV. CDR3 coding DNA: TGTGCCAGCAGCTTTCCCCAGGCTACGCAGTATTTT. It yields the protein CASSFPQATQYF.

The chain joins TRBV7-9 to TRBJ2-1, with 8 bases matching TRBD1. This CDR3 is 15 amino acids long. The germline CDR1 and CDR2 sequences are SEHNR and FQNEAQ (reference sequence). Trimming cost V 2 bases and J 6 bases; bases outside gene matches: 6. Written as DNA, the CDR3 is TGTGCCAGCAGCTTAAGGGGACAGGAGGCCAATGAGCAGTTCTTC. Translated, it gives CASSLRGQEANEQFF. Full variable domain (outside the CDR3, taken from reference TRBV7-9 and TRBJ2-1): DTGVSQNPRHKITKRGQNVTFRCDPISEHNRLYWYRQTLGQGPEFLTYFQNEAQLEKSRLLSDRFSAERPKGSFSTLEIQRTEQGDSAMYLCASSLRGQEANEQFFGPGTRLTVL.

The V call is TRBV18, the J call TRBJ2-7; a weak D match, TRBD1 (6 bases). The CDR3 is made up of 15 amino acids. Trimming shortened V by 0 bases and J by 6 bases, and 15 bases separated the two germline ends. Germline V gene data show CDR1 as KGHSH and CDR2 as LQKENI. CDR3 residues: CASSPPYNRDGEQYF. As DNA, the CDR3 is TGTGCCAGCTCACCACCATACAACAGGGACGGCGAGCAGTACTTC. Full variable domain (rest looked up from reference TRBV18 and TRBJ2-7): NAGVMQNPRHLVRRRGQEARLRCSPMKGHSHVYWYRQLPEEGLKFMVYLQKENIIDESGMPKERFSAEFPKEGPSILRIQQVVRGDSAAYFCASSPPYNRDGEQYFGPGTRLTVT.

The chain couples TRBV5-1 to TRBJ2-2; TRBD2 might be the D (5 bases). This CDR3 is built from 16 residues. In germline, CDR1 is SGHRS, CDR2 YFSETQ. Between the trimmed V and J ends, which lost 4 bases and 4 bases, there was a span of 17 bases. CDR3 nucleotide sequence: TGCGCCAGCAGCCCCCCATTAACCGGGATCACCGGGGAGCTGTTTTTT. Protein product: CASSPPLTGITGELFF. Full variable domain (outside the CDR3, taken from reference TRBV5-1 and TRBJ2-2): KAGVTQTPRYLIKTRGQQVTLSCSPISGHRSVSWYQQTPGQGLQFLFEYFSETQRNKGNFPGRFSGRQFSNSRSEMNVSTLELGDSALYLCASSPPLTGITGELFFGEGSRLTVL.

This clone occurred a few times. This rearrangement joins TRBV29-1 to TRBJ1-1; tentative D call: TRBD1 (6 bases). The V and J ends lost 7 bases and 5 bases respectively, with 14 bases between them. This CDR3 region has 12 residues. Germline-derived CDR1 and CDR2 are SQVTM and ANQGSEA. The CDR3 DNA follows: TGCAGCGCCTCATTCAGGGGTACTGAAGCTTTCTTT. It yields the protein CSASFRGTEAFF.

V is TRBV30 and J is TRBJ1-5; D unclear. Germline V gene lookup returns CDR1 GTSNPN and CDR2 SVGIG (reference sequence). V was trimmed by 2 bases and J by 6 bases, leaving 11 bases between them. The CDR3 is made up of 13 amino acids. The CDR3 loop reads CAWSSHSGQPQHF. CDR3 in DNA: TGTGCCTGGAGTTCCCACTCAGGTCAGCCCCAGCATTTT.

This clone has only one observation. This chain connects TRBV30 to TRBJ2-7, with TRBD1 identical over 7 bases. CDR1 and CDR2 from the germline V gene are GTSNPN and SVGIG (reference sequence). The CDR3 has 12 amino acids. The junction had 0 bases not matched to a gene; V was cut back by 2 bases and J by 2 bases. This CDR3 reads CAWSQGAYEQYF. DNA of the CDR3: TGTGCCTGGAGTCAGGGGGCCTACGAGCAGTACTTC.

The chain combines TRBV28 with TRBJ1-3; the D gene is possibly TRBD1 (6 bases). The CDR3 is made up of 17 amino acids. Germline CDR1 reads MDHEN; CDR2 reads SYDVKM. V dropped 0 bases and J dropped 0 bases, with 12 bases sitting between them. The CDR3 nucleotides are TGTGCCAGCAGTTTATGGGCGCAGGGGAGCTCTGGAAACACCATATATTTT. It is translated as CASSLWAQGSSGNTIYF.

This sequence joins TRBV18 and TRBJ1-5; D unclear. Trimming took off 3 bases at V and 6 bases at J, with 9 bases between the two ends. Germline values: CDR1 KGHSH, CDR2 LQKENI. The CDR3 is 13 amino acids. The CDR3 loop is CASSPRGSQPQHF. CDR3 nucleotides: TGTGCCAGCTCACCGAGAGGGTCTCAGCCCCAGCATTTT.

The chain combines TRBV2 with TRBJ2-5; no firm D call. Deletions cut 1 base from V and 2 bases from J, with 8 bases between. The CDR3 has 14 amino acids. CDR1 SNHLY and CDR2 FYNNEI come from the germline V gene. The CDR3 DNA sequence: TGTGCCAGCAGTGAAGGAACAGCTCAAGAGACCCAGTACTTC. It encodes CASSEGTAQETQYF.

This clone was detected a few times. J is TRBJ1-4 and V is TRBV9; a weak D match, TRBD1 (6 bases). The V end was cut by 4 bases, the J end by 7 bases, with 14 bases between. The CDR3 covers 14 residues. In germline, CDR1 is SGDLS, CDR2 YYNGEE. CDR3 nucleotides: TGTGCCAGCAGCCGATTTCAGGGGAGTGAAAAACTGTTTTTT. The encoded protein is CASSRFQGSEKLFF.

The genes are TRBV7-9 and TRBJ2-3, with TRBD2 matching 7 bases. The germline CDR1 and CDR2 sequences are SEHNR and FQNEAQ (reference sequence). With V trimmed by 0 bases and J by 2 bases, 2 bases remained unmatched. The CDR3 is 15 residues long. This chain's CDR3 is CASSLALAATDTQYF. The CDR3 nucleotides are TGTGCCAGCAGCTTAGCGCTAGCGGCCACAGATACGCAGTATTTT.

The CDR3 nucleotides read TGTGCCAGCAGGATGACAGCTGAAGCTTTCTTT. Amino acids: CASRMTAEAFF. The chain is built from TRBV6-9 and TRBJ1-1, with D maybe TRBD1 (5 bases). CDR1 and CDR2 from the germline V gene are MNHGY and SVAAGI. Trimming removed 6 bases from V and 6 bases from J, with 8 bases in between. The CDR3 spans 11 residues.

The CDR3 DNA reads TGTGCCAGTTCTACCCCCGGGAACTCGACCTACAATGAGCAGTTCTTC. This gives the protein CASSTPGNSTYNEQFF. This sequence joins TRBV19 and TRBJ2-1; a weak D match, TRBD2 (5 bases). This CDR3 is built from 16 residues. Germline values: CDR1 LNHDA, CDR2 SQIVND (reference sequence). Between the trimmed V and J ends, which lost 8 bases and 2 bases, there was a span of 19 bases.

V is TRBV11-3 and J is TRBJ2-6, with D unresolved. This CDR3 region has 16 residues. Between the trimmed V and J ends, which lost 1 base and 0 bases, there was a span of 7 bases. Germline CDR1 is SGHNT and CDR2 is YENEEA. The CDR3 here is CASSLGVGSGANVLTF. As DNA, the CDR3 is TGTGCCAGCAGCTTAGGAGTTGGCTCTGGGGCCAACGTCCTGACTTTC.

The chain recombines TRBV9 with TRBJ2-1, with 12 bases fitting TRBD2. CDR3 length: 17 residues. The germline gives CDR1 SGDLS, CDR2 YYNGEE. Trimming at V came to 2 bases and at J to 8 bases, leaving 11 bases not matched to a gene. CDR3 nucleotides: TGTGCCAGCAGCGTTGGGCTACTAGCGGGAGGTGGGGATGAGCAGTTCTTC. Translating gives CASSVGLLAGGGDEQFF.

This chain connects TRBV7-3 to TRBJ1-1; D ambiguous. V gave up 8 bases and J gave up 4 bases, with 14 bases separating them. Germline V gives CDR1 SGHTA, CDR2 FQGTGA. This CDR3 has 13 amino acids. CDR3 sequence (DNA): TGTGCCAGCGCCAGTGAACCGGGCACTGAAGCTTTCTTT. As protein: CASASEPGTEAFF. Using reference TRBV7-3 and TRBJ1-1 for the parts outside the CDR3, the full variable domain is GAGVSQTPSNKVTEKGKYVELRCDPISGHTALYWYRQSLGQGPEFLIYFQGTGAADDSGLPNDRFFAVRPEGSVSTLKIQRTERGDSAVYLCASASEPGTEAFFGQGTRLTVV.

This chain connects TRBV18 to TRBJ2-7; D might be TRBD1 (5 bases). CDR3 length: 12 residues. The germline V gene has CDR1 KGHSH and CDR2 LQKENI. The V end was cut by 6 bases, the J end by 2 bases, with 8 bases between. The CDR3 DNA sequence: TGTGCCAGCTCCGACAGTGCCTACGAGCAGTACTTC. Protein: CASSDSAYEQYF.